Listed below are T cell receptor beta chains from one sample, sequenced in a study of cytomegalovirus exposure and HLA in healthy donors. TCRdb's table, derived via immunoSEQ multiplex PCR, lists solely in-frame clones and lacks some. The repertoire holds around 85,000 clones, with roughly 77% as singletons. Sequencing used PBMCs. Receptors originate from a man in his sixties in good health and CMV-seronegative. CDR3s include the opening cysteine and the closing phenylalanine or tryptophan. Each record gives: D gene, clone size, J gene, V gene, CDR3 protein, CDR3 DNA. The D gene is left open where the match is weak. A row's size may be missing; if present it is once, few, many or a size class.

d_gene: -; abundance: few; j_gene: TRBJ1-3; v_gene: TRBV19; CDR3aa: CASSIDRRQRNTIYF; CDR3nt: TGTGCCAGTAGTATAGATCGCCGACAGCGAAACACCATATATTTT
d_gene: -; abundance: -; j_gene: TRBJ1-4; v_gene: TRBV2; CDR3aa: CASSEQGGNEKLFF; CDR3nt: TGTGCCAGCAGTGAACAGGGAGGGAATGAAAAACTGTTTTTT
d_gene: -; abundance: -; j_gene: TRBJ2-7; v_gene: TRBV13; CDR3aa: CASSLGRVAYEQYF; CDR3nt: TGTGCCAGCAGCTTAGGGCGAGTTGCCTACGAGCAGTACTTC
d_gene: TRBD1; abundance: -; j_gene: TRBJ2-1; v_gene: TRBV2; CDR3aa: CASSARGQIDNEQFF; CDR3nt: TGTGCCAGCAGTGCAAGGGGACAGATCGACAATGAGCAGTTCTTC
d_gene: TRBD1; abundance: -; j_gene: TRBJ2-3; v_gene: TRBV7-9; CDR3aa: CASSQQVGTGGTDTQYF; CDR3nt: TGTGCCAGCAGCCAGCAGGTTGGGACAGGGGGGACAGATACGCAGTATTTT
d_gene: -; abundance: -; j_gene: TRBJ2-1; v_gene: TRBV7-9; CDR3aa: CASSLGSHYNEQFF; CDR3nt: TGTGCCAGCAGCTTAGGCTCACACTACAATGAGCAGTTCTTC
d_gene: -; abundance: once; j_gene: TRBJ2-7; v_gene: TRBV5-1; CDR3aa: CASSPGVPSYEQYF; CDR3nt: TGCGCCAGCAGCCCCGGGGTCCCGTCCTACGAGCAGTACTTC
d_gene: -; abundance: -; j_gene: TRBJ1-1; v_gene: TRBV6-5; CDR3aa: CASSQNFHRNTEAFF; CDR3nt: TGTGCCAGCAGTCAAAATTTTCACAGGAACACTGAAGCTTTCTTT
d_gene: -; abundance: -; j_gene: TRBJ2-7; v_gene: TRBV6-1; CDR3aa: CASSEALPRSSYEQYF; CDR3nt: TGTGCCAGCAGTGAAGCGCTTCCAAGGAGCTCCTACGAGCAGTACTTC
d_gene: -; abundance: -; j_gene: TRBJ2-7; v_gene: TRBV5-1; CDR3aa: CASSLGPREQYF; CDR3nt: TGCGCCAGCAGCTTGGGCCCACGGGAGCAGTACTTC
d_gene: -; abundance: -; j_gene: TRBJ1-5; v_gene: TRBV30; CDR3aa: CAWSSGANQPQHF; CDR3nt: TGTGCCTGGAGTTCAGGGGCCAATCAGCCCCAGCATTTT
d_gene: -; abundance: -; j_gene: TRBJ2-2; v_gene: TRBV10-3; CDR3aa: CAISESTPTGELFF; CDR3nt: TGTGCCATCAGTGAGTCGACTCCGACCGGGGAGCTGTTTTTT
d_gene: -; abundance: -; j_gene: TRBJ1-2; v_gene: TRBV5-1; CDR3aa: CASSLGTGHRAGYTF; CDR3nt: TGCGCCAGCAGCTTGGGAACTGGGCATAGGGCGGGATACACCTTC
d_gene: -; abundance: -; j_gene: TRBJ1-2; v_gene: TRBV19; CDR3aa: CASSNPQVRYFGYTF; CDR3nt: TGTGCCAGTAGTAATCCACAGGTCCGGTACTTTGGCTACACCTTC
d_gene: TRBD1; abundance: -; j_gene: TRBJ2-1; v_gene: TRBV7-3; CDR3aa: CASSADRGSHNEQFF; CDR3nt: TGTGCCAGCAGCGCAGACAGGGGGAGCCACAATGAGCAGTTCTTC
d_gene: TRBD2; abundance: once; j_gene: TRBJ2-2; v_gene: TRBV5-1; CDR3aa: CASSWGGSNTGELFF; CDR3nt: TGCGCCAGCAGCTGGGGGGGATCTAACACCGGGGAGCTGTTTTTT
d_gene: -; abundance: -; j_gene: TRBJ1-5; v_gene: TRBV14; CDR3aa: CASSPQGTNQPQHF; CDR3nt: TGTGCCAGCAGCCCTCAGGGGACCAATCAGCCCCAGCATTTT
d_gene: TRBD1; abundance: -; j_gene: TRBJ1-1; v_gene: TRBV25-1; CDR3aa: CASRGQGALGFTEAFF; CDR3nt: TGTGCCAGCAGGGGACAGGGGGCTTTGGGGTTCACTGAAGCTTTCTTT
d_gene: TRBD1; abundance: -; j_gene: TRBJ1-3; v_gene: TRBV6-5; CDR3aa: CASSYDREPGNTIYF; CDR3nt: TGTGCCAGCAGTTACGACAGGGAGCCCGGAAACACCATATATTTT
d_gene: -; abundance: -; j_gene: TRBJ1-3; v_gene: TRBV7-8; CDR3aa: CASSSTGGSSGNTIYF; CDR3nt: TGTGCCAGCAGCTCTACGGGTGGCAGCTCTGGAAACACCATATATTTT
d_gene: TRBD1; abundance: -; j_gene: TRBJ1-4; v_gene: TRBV7-2; CDR3aa: CASSQGAKLFF; CDR3nt: TGTGCCAGCAGCCAGGGGGCGAAACTGTTTTTT
d_gene: TRBD1; abundance: -; j_gene: TRBJ1-2; v_gene: TRBV29-1; CDR3aa: CRGQDNYGYTF; CDR3nt: TGCAGAGGACAGGACAACTATGGCTACACCTTC